Given below is one TCR beta chain in context. What it binds is not known. Time point indicated: week 23, last vaccination. Each dose delivered 300 ug of mutant IDH1 20-mer peptide subcutaneously with imiquimod. The CDR3 consists of 14 residues. After removal of 5 bases from V and 3 bases from J, the junction contained 2 bases not matched to a gene. Looked up from germline, CDR1 is SGHVS and CDR2 is FQNEAQ. This specimen belongs to a study of a mutant IDH1 vaccine in newly diagnosed glioma. As for the study in general: Each patient was administered eight vaccinations, scheduled in weeks 1, 3, 5, 7, 11, 15, 19 and 23.

Sequenced by immunoSEQ multiplex PCR; TCRdb stores in-frame clones only, minus some. In the table there are around 34,000 clones, more than 80% of which are singletons. The chain joins TRBV7-8 to TRBJ2-5; 11 bases agree with TRBD2. This clonotype was obtained from a man between 35 and 55 years old with glioma. The specimen was PBMCs, collected from a glioma patient whose treatment included an IDH1 peptide vaccine. CDR3 in DNA: TGTGCCAGCAGCCTGACTAGCGGGAAAGAGACCCAGTACTTC. The encoded protein is CASSLTSGKETQYF.